The 24 T cell receptor beta chains in this list originate from one sample, sequenced in a study of lymphopenia after photon versus proton radiotherapy. The method was immunoSEQ multiplex PCR; TCRdb's version includes in-frame clones alone and lacks a portion of them. The table lists around 150,000 clones, about 85% of them singletons, with around 4.6% in the top ten. The specimen was peripheral blood, collected from a patient treated with photon-based radiotherapy. All receptors derive from a man aged 50 to 60 with gastric cancer.

Concerning this clone itself: The junction shows a germline mismatch at one end, possibly a read error. This sequence joins TRBV9 and TRBJ2-7; no clear D gene. This CDR3 comprises 13 residues. Per germline, CDR1 SGDLS and CDR2 YYNGEE. The CDR3 protein is CASSVDLSNEQYF. DNA of the CDR3: TGTGCCAGCAGCGTAGACCTCTCCAACGAGCAGTACTTC.

This chain joins TRBV19 and TRBJ2-2, with TRBD2 identical over 11 bases. V lost 5 bases, J lost 5 bases, and 7 bases stayed unmatched. Germline loops: CDR1 LNHDA, CDR2 SQIVND (reference sequence). The CDR3 is 16 residues long. CDR3 amino acids: CASSVTSGRMTGELFF. CDR3 nucleotide sequence: TGTGCCAGTAGTGTAACTAGCGGGAGAATGACCGGGGAGCTGTTTTTT.

This chain uses TRBV7-9 with TRBJ1-2, with 12 bases lining up with TRBD1. The V and J ends lost 1 base and 4 bases, in that order; junction bases with no gene match: 4. The CDR3 is 16 residues long. Germline V lookup: CDR1 SEHNR, CDR2 FQNEAQ (reference sequence). This CDR3 reads CASSLGGQGASYGYTF. The CDR3 nucleotides read TGTGCCAGCAGCTTAGGGGGACAGGGGGCGTCCTATGGCTACACCTTC. Supplemented by reference TRBV7-9 and TRBJ1-2, the full variable domain reads DTGVSQNPRHKITKRGQNVTFRCDPISEHNRLYWYRQTLGQGPEFLTYFQNEAQLEKSRLLSDRFSAERPKGSFSTLEIQRTEQGDSAMYLCASSLGGQGASYGYTFGSGTRLTVV.

This chain joins TRBV9 and TRBJ2-1; D not certain. V lost 0 bases, J lost 5 bases, and 12 bases lay in between. Germline CDR1 SGDLS, CDR2 YYNGEE. This CDR3 has 15 amino acids. The CDR3 DNA follows: TGTGCCAGCAGCGTAGGCGGAGAAGGCAACAATGAGCAGTTCTTC. Its translation: CASSVGGEGNNEQFF.

This sequence joins TRBV7-2 and TRBJ2-1; no firm D call. The CDR3 has 13 amino acids. Trimming left V 1 base short and J 8 bases short, with 9 bases between. The germline CDR1 and CDR2 sequences are SGHTA and FQGNSA. The CDR3 spells CASSLERRYEQFF. CDR3 DNA sequence: TGTGCCAGCAGCTTAGAAAGAAGGTATGAGCAGTTCTTC.

This rearrangement joins TRBV7-2 to TRBJ2-7, with TRBD2 identical over 11 bases. The CDR3 covers 15 residues. The germline V gene encodes CDR1 SGHTA and CDR2 FQGNSA. Trimming cost V 3 bases and J 2 bases; bases outside gene matches: 3. The CDR3 spells CASSFLTSGTYEQYF. Written as DNA, the CDR3 is TGTGCCAGCAGCTTCCTGACTAGCGGGACCTACGAGCAGTACTTC.

This sequence joins TRBV7-3 and TRBJ1-1; 7 bases are a match to TRBD1. The V gene end was trimmed by 3 bases and the J gene end by 7 bases; junction bases not matched to a gene: 14. The CDR3 length is 16 residues. CDR1 and CDR2 (germline): SGHTA, FQGTGA. CDR3 in DNA: TGTGCCAGCAGCTTTGACTCCTATAGGACAGGCAATGAAGCTTTCTTT. It specifies CASSFDSYRTGNEAFF.

The table lists this clone with many counts. V usage is TRBV6-4 and J usage is TRBJ2-3, with TRBD2 matching over 9 bases. Trimming removed 6 bases from V and 5 bases from J; junction bases left unmatched: 9. CDR1 is MRHNA and CDR2 is SNTAGT in the germline V gene. The CDR3 sequence is 15 residues long. DNA of the CDR3: TGTGCCAGCAGCCAAGGAGCGGGAGGCGGAGATACGCAGTATTTT. Its protein is CASSQGAGGGDTQYF.

This chain joins TRBV6-1 and TRBJ2-3, with 12 positions matching TRBD2. Germline V gene lookup returns CDR1 MNHNS and CDR2 SASEGT. J gave up 5 bases and V 2 bases, and 5 bases lay outside the gene matches. This CDR3 is built from 16 residues. CDR3 protein: CASSERTSGTRDTQYF. The CDR3, as DNA: TGTGCCAGCAGTGAACGGACTAGCGGGACGAGAGATACGCAGTATTTT.

The gene calls are TRBV28 and TRBJ1-1, with TRBD1 as a possible D gene (5 bases). The CDR3 runs to 15 residues. Germline CDR1 is MDHEN and CDR2 is SYDVKM. V shed 6 bases and J shed 5 bases, with 19 bases lying between them. The CDR3 bases are TGTGCCAGCAGCTCTATAGGGGCTGGTAGAACTGAAGCTTTCTTT. This encodes CASSSIGAGRTEAFF.

The CDR3 DNA reads as TGTGCCAGCAGCCCCCCTGGCAGGGGTTATGGCTACACCTTC. This codes for CASSPPGRGYGYTF. The chain recombines TRBV11-2 with TRBJ1-2; D may be TRBD1 (6 bases). There are 14 residues in the CDR3. The V end lost 5 bases, the J end lost 5 bases, and 15 bases lay between the germline ends. The V gene's germline CDR1 is SGHAT and CDR2 FQNNGV.

This clone occurred a few times. This sequence joins TRBV7-4 and TRBJ1-5; 7 nucleotides agree with TRBD1. Trimming cost V 4 bases and J 3 bases; bases outside gene matches: 12. The germline V gene encodes CDR1 SGHVT and CDR2 SQSDAQ. The CDR3 has 17 amino acids. CDR3 bases: TGTGCCAGCAGCTCCCACACCGGGACAGCACTCAATCAGCCCCAGCATTTT. This encodes CASSSHTGTALNQPQHF.

The genes are TRBV29-1 and TRBJ1-4, with TRBD1 identical over 11 bases. Germline V gene lookup returns CDR1 SQVTM and CDR2 ANQGSEA. There are 14 residues in the CDR3. Germline trimming cut 6 bases from V and 8 bases from J; bases unmatched to any gene: 8. CDR3 coding DNA: TGCAGCGTCCGAAAGGGACAGGGGGGAGAAAAACTGTTTTTT. Translated: CSVRKGQGGEKLFF.

The chain links TRBV2 to TRBJ1-2, with D uncertain. Germline CDR1 is SNHLY and CDR2 is FYNNEI. The CDR3 runs to 12 residues. The ends were cut back, 6 bases at V and 2 bases at J, with 7 bases in the middle. Written as DNA, the CDR3 is TGTGCCAGCAGCGGCAGCAACTATGGCTACACCTTC. Protein: CASSGSNYGYTF.

The rearrangement uses TRBV9 and TRBJ1-2, with D uncertain. The V gene lost 0 bases and the J gene lost 2 bases, with 8 bases spanning the gap. The CDR3 extends over 14 amino acids. Germline lookup yields CDR1 SGDLS and CDR2 YYNGEE. CDR3 in amino acids: CASSVGVGNYGYTF. In DNA form, the CDR3 reads TGTGCCAGCAGCGTAGGAGTGGGGAACTATGGCTACACCTTC.

The chain combines TRBV5-1 with TRBJ2-2; 15 bases match TRBD2. The length of the CDR3 is 18 residues. Germline-derived CDR1 and CDR2 are SGHRS and YFSETQ. V shed 3 bases and J 5 bases; nucleotides not matched to a gene: 8. The CDR3 DNA reads as TGCGCCAGCAGCTCCGGACTAGCGGGAGGGCCCGGGACCGGGGAGCTGTTTTTT. Translating gives CASSSGLAGGPGTGELFF.

V gene TRBV4-3 combines with J gene TRBJ1-2, with D unresolved. In germline, CDR1 is LGHNA, CDR2 YSLEER. This CDR3 comprises 15 residues. The ends were cut back, 3 bases at V and 4 bases at J, with 15 bases in the middle. Here the CDR3 DNA reads TGCGCCAGCAGCCAGTCTGCGGGATCGGGCTATGGCTACACCTTC. Protein: CASSQSAGSGYGYTF.

The chain joins TRBV19 to TRBJ2-7; 7 nucleotides line up with TRBD1. V was pared by 4 bases and J by 2 bases, with 5 bases of the junction left unmatched. In germline, CDR1 is LNHDA, CDR2 SQIVND (reference sequence). The CDR3 is 14 residues long. CDR3 sequence: CASSRDRAAYEQYF. The CDR3 nucleotides are TGTGCCAGTAGTAGAGACAGGGCGGCCTACGAGCAGTACTTC.

This clone was picked up one time. The chain combines TRBV5-1 with TRBJ2-7, with D unresolved. The CDR3 loop spans 14 amino acids. The germline V gene has CDR1 SGHRS and CDR2 YFSETQ. V was shortened by 9 bases and J by 3 bases, with 19 bases between the two germline ends. The CDR3 sequence is CATKSLPSDYEQYF. CDR3 bases: TGCGCCACCAAATCTTTGCCCAGCGACTACGAGCAGTACTTC.

The chain couples TRBV10-3 to TRBJ2-7; 8 bases are shared with TRBD1. V dropped 4 bases and J dropped 4; count of bases not matched to a gene: 6. This CDR3 spans 14 amino acids. The germline CDR1 and CDR2 sequences are ENHRY and SYGVKD. CDR3 in amino acids: CAISVNRGEYEQYF. As DNA, the CDR3 is TGTGCCATCAGTGTAAACAGGGGGGAGTACGAGCAGTACTTC.

The rearrangement links TRBV28 to TRBJ1-1; a possible D gene is TRBD1 (6 bases). This CDR3 has 15 amino acids. Trimming shortened V by 6 bases and J by 1 base, and 15 bases separated the two germline ends. The germline V gene has CDR1 MDHEN and CDR2 SYDVKM. The CDR3 DNA sequence: TGTGCCAGCAGCCCTCCAGGGGCGCGGAACACTGAAGCTTTCTTT. This translates into CASSPPGARNTEAFF.

J is TRBJ2-5 and V is TRBV5-8, with TRBD2 identical over 10 bases. The CDR3 has 18 amino acids. The junction had 15 bases not matched to a gene; V was cut back by 1 base and J by 6 bases. The germline V gene encodes CDR1 SGHTS and CDR2 YDEGEE. In nucleotides, the CDR3 is TGTGCCAGCAGCTTGACTAGCGGGATTCCACTCTCGGGCAAGACCCAGTACTTC. Translation: CASSLTSGIPLSGKTQYF.

The chain employs TRBV19 and TRBJ2-3; D is uncertain. CDR3 length: 14 residues. The V end was cut by 3 bases, the J end by 0 bases, with 7 bases between. Germline values: CDR1 LNHDA, CDR2 SQIVND (reference sequence). CDR3 DNA: TGTGCCAGTAGTATTACAGAAAGCACAGATACGCAGTATTTT. As protein: CASSITESTDTQYF.

The chain combines TRBV5-1 with TRBJ2-2; 10 bases are a match to TRBD2. V was clipped by 4 bases and J by 1 base; unmatched bases: 4. Germline CDR1 reads SGHRS; CDR2 reads YFSETQ. The CDR3 totals 16 residues. The CDR3: CASSGWTSGNTGELFF. The CDR3 nucleotides read TGCGCCAGCAGCGGATGGACTAGCGGGAACACCGGGGAGCTGTTTTTT.